Shown below are 20 T cell receptor beta chains from a single sample sequenced in a study of graft-versus-host responses after intestinal transplantation. TCRdb's copy holds only in-frame clones and misses some; the assay was immunoSEQ multiplex PCR. This sample yields some 88,000 clones, of which about 92% are seen a single time; roughly 2% belongs to the top ten. These TCRs are of unknown antigen specificity. Sequencing was performed on unstimulated CD8+ T cells sorted from spleen or lymph node cells, taken before intestinal transplant. Receptors originate from a human donor who received an intestinal transplant.

This clone was counted between two and nine times. The junction departs from germline at one end; a sequencing error may be responsible. V usage is TRBV29-1 and J usage is TRBJ1-2; D perhaps matches TRBD1 (5 bases). Germline CDR1 SQVTM, CDR2 ANQGSEA. The CDR3 is 16 residues long. The CDR3 nucleotides are TGTAGCGTTGTTGGCGGGGCCTTCCCAGGAGGCTATGGCTACACCTTC. This gives the protein CSVVGGAFPGGYGYTF.

The chain links TRBV4-3 to TRBJ2-7; D is possibly TRBD1 (6 bases). The CDR3 totals 16 residues. The ends were cut back, 0 bases at V and 3 bases at J, with 15 bases in the middle. Germline V gene lookup returns CDR1 LGHNA and CDR2 YSLEER. The CDR3 sequence is CASSQDTGTSFYEQYF. For the CDR3, the DNA is TGCGCCAGCAGCCAAGATACAGGGACGTCATTCTACGAGCAGTACTTC.

CDR3 DNA sequence: TGTGCCAGCAGCGTAGGGGACTCCACAGATACGCAGTATTTT. This encodes CASSVGDSTDTQYF. The gene calls are TRBV9 and TRBJ2-3; maybe TRBD2 (6 bases). The CDR3 contains 14 residues. Germline V gene lookup returns CDR1 SGDLS and CDR2 YYNGEE. V lost 0 bases and J lost 2, with 7 bases in between. Full variable domain (rest looked up from reference TRBV9 and TRBJ2-3): DSGVTQTPKHLITATGQRVTLRCSPRSGDLSVYWYQQSLDQGLQFLIQYYNGEERAKGNILERFSAQQFPDLHSELNLSSLELGDSALYFCASSVGDSTDTQYFGPGTRLTVL.

The CDR3 is CASSANRDGDTEAFF. In nucleotides, the CDR3 is TGTGCCAGTTCCGCGAACAGGGACGGGGACACTGAAGCTTTCTTT. The chain uses TRBV19 and TRBJ1-1; D might be TRBD1 (6 bases). Germline assignment: CDR1 LNHDA and CDR2 SQIVND (reference sequence). With 8 bases removed from V and 3 bases from J, the gap between germline ends came to 19 bases. The CDR3 loop spans 15 amino acids.

The chain links TRBV11-2 to TRBJ2-7, with TRBD2 matching 11 bases. The CDR3 has 15 amino acids. J was trimmed by 2 bases and V by 1 base; bases with no gene match: 1. From germline, CDR1 is SGHAT and CDR2 FQNNGV. The CDR3 nucleotides read TGTGCCAGCAGCTTAGGTAGCGGGGGGGCCTACGAGCAGTACTTC. Its translation is CASSLGSGGAYEQYF.

The chain recombines TRBV12-5 with TRBJ2-5, with 8 bases aligning to TRBD1. Losses at the gene ends were 6 bases for V and 3 bases for J; bases not matched to a gene: 3. The length of the CDR3 is 13 residues. Germline assignment: CDR1 LGHNT and CDR2 FRNRAP. The CDR3 coding sequence is TGTGCTAGTGGCCAGACAGGGGAAGAGACCCAGTACTTC. Protein sequence: CASGQTGEETQYF.

CDR3 amino acids: CASSPGSGEKQYF. The DNA for the CDR3 is TGCGCCAGCAGCCCAGGATCCGGGGAAAAGCAGTACTTC. The chain uses TRBV4-3 and TRBJ2-7; possibly TRBD2 for D (5 bases). This CDR3 contains 13 residues. Germline V gives CDR1 LGHNA, CDR2 YSLEER. V was clipped by 4 bases and J by 8 bases, with 15 bases between them.

The CDR3 loop reads CASSQDGVLNEKLFF. CDR3 in DNA: TGCGCCAGCAGCCAGGATGGAGTCCTTAATGAAAAACTGTTTTTT. The chain links TRBV4-1 to TRBJ1-4; D call uncertain. Germline loops: CDR1 MGHRA, CDR2 YSYEKL. V shed 3 bases and J shed 4 bases, with 12 bases lying between them. There are 15 residues in the CDR3.

This rearrangement joins TRBV29-1 to TRBJ1-4; D call uncertain. The CDR3 is 14 residues long. V lost 4 bases, J lost 4 bases, and 13 bases lay in between. Germline CDR1 is SQVTM and CDR2 is ANQGSEA. The CDR3 here is CSVAGNQRNEKLFF. CDR3 in DNA: TGCAGCGTTGCCGGAAACCAGCGTAATGAAAAACTGTTTTTT.

This chain links TRBV30 with TRBJ2-7; 11 nucleotides match TRBD2. This CDR3 spans 16 amino acids. Germline loops: CDR1 GTSNPN, CDR2 SVGIG (reference sequence). V trimming: 2 bases; J trimming: 0 bases; junction bases outside the gene matches: 6. CDR3 region: CAWSPGTSGGSYEQYF. In DNA, the CDR3 is TGTGCCTGGAGTCCCGGGACTAGCGGCGGCTCCTACGAGCAGTACTTC.

The chain recombines TRBV10-3 with TRBJ1-2; D is undetermined. Trimming stripped 2 bases from V and 4 bases from J, with 14 bases between. Germline CDR1 ENHRY, CDR2 SYGVKD. The CDR3 is 15 residues long. The CDR3: CAISEARAGGYGYTF. The CDR3 nucleotides read TGTGCCATCAGTGAGGCCCGGGCGGGAGGCTATGGCTACACCTTC.

The table lists this clone with a few counts. The chain has TRBV19 and TRBJ1-6, with 8 bases fitting TRBD1. The CDR3 totals 16 residues. The V and J ends lost 5 bases and 7 bases, in that order; junction bases with no gene match: 10. CDR1 is LNHDA, CDR2 SQIVND, per germline (reference sequence). The CDR3 nucleotides read TGTGCCAGTAGTGTGACAGGGGTACACGGGAATTCACCCCTCCACTTT. Translating it yields CASSVTGVHGNSPLHF.

The CDR3 sequence: CASSEASYTEAFF. The CDR3 DNA is TGTGCCAGCAGTGAAGCGTCCTACACTGAAGCTTTCTTT. The V call is TRBV2, the J call TRBJ1-1; no firm D call. CDR1 SNHLY and CDR2 FYNNEI come from the germline V gene. The CDR3 spans 13 residues. The V end lost 0 bases, the J end lost 3 bases, and 5 bases lay between the germline ends.

The chain combines TRBV19 with TRBJ2-2; D is perhaps TRBD1 (5 bases). The CDR3 is 12 residues long. Trimming removed 4 bases from V and 5 bases from J, with 5 bases in between. CDR1 is LNHDA, CDR2 SQIVND, per germline (reference sequence). CDR3 sequence reads: CASSKGTGELFF. The CDR3 DNA follows: TGTGCCAGTAGTAAGGGGACCGGGGAGCTGTTTTTT.

The genes are TRBV27 and TRBJ2-7, with D possibly TRBD2 on 7 matching bases. Germline CDR1 reads MNHEY; CDR2 reads SMNVEV (reference sequence). V was clipped by 3 bases and J by 0 bases, with 12 bases between them. The CDR3 is 15 amino acids. The CDR3 here is CASSFSRGHSYEQYF. CDR3 nucleotides: TGTGCCAGCAGTTTCTCGCGGGGGCACTCCTACGAGCAGTACTTC.

This clone was recorded once. CDR3 in amino acids: CASTHAGINQPQHF. CDR3 coding DNA: TGTGCCAGTACCCATGCGGGGATCAATCAGCCCCAGCATTTT. The chain carries TRBV19 and TRBJ1-5; no clear D. This CDR3 comprises 14 residues. The V end lost 7 bases, the J end lost 3 bases, and 13 bases lay between the germline ends. Germline CDR1 is LNHDA and CDR2 is SQIVND (reference sequence).

The chain combines TRBV27 with TRBJ2-3; 7 bases agree with TRBD2. This CDR3 has 15 amino acids. V lost 1 base, J lost 6 bases, and 7 bases stayed unmatched. Germline assignment: CDR1 MNHEY and CDR2 SMNVEV (reference sequence). DNA of the CDR3: TGTGCCAGCAGTTTATGGGGGGGAGCGACCGATACGCAGTATTTT. It codes for CASSLWGGATDTQYF.

The V gene is TRBV16, the J gene TRBJ1-5; TRBD1 matches 8 bases. With V trimmed by 0 bases and J by 4 bases, 11 bases remained unmatched. Per germline, CDR1 KGHSY and CDR2 FQNENV. This CDR3 has 18 residues. The CDR3 here is CASSQSMVTGGINQPQHF. In DNA form, the CDR3 reads TGTGCCAGCAGCCAATCGATGGTCACAGGGGGAATTAATCAGCCCCAGCATTTT.

A few counts support this clone. The V gene is TRBV5-8, the J gene TRBJ2-7; D possibly corresponds to TRBD1 (6 bases). The germline V gene encodes CDR1 SGHTS and CDR2 YDEGEE. Trimming stripped 4 bases from V and 0 bases from J, with 8 bases between. This CDR3 region has 13 residues. In nucleotides, the CDR3 is TGTGCCAGCAGCCGGGACATCTCCTACGAGCAGTACTTC. This encodes CASSRDISYEQYF.

The V call is TRBV11-2, the J call TRBJ1-1, with a weak D call TRBD1 (6 bases). Germline CDR1 SGHAT, CDR2 FQNNGV. CDR3 size: 14 residues. Trimming shortened V by 5 bases and J by 2 bases, and 12 bases separated the two germline ends. This CDR3 is CASSHWDKNTEAFF. CDR3 DNA sequence: TGTGCCAGCAGCCATTGGGACAAAAACACTGAAGCTTTCTTT.